This TCR beta chain was captured by sequencing in a study of T cells of healthy individuals. TCRdb re-called the 5' RACE reads with MiXCR, one entry per CDR3 protein. Among 40,000 to 65,000 distinct CDR3 sequences listed, roughly 14% were seen once. Trimming stripped 2 bases from V and 6 bases from J, with 16 bases between. This CDR3 spans 15 amino acids. Germline V lookup: CDR1 SEHNR, CDR2 FQNEAQ (reference sequence). This clonotype has a handful of counts. V is TRBV7-9 and J is TRBJ1-2, with no clear D. This TCR derives from a human donor in good health. The CDR3 loop reads CASSLISTGEHGYTF. The CDR3, as DNA: TGTGCCAGCAGCTTAATTTCTACCGGCGAACATGGCTACACCTTC.